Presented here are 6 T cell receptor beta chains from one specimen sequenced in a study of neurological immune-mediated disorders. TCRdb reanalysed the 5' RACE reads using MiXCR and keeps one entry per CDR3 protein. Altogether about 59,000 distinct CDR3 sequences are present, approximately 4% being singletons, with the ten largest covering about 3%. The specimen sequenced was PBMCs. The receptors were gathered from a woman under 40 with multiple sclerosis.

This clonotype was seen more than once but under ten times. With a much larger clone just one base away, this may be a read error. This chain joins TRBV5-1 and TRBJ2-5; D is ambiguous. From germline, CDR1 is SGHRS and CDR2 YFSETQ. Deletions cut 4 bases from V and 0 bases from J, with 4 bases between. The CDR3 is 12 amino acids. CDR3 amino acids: CASSTDQETQYF. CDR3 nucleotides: TGCGCCAGCAGCACAGACCAAGAGACCCAGTACTTC.

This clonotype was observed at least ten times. In DNA, the CDR3 is TGTGCCAGCATTCGTCGACAGGGGATGGGGACTGAAGCTTTCTTT. This encodes CASIRRQGMGTEAFF. V gene TRBV5-6 combines with J gene TRBJ1-1; 8 nucleotides align to TRBD1. The CDR3 loop spans 15 amino acids. V was clipped by 6 bases and J by 5 bases; unmatched bases: 12. From germline, CDR1 is SGHDT and CDR2 YYEEEE.

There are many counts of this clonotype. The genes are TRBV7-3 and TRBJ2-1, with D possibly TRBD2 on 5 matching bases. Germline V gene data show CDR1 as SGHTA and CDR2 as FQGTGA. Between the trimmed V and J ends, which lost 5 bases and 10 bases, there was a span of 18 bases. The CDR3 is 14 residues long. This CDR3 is CASSRYLAPLEQFF. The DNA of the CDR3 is TGTGCCAGCAGCCGATACCTAGCACCCCTCGAGCAGTTCTTC.

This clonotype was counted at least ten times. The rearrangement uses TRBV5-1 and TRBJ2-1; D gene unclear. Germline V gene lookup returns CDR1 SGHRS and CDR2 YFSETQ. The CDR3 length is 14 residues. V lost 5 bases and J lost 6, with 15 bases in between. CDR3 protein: CASRGIRASNEQFF. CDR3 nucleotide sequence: TGCGCCAGCAGGGGTATCCGGGCCTCCAATGAGCAGTTCTTC.

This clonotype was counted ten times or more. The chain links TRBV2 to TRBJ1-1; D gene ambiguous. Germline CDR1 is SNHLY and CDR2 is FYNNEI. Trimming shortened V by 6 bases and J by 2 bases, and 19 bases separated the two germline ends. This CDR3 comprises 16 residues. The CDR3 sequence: CASRGPPSGLNTEAFF. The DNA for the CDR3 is TGTGCCAGCAGAGGGCCACCCTCAGGCCTCAACACTGAAGCTTTCTTT.

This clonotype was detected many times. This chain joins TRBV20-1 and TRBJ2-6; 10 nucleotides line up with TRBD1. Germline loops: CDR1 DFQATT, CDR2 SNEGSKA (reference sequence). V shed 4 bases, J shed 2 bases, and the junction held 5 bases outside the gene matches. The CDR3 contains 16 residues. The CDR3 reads CSAMTGGVTGANVLTF. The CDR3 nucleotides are TGCAGTGCTATGACAGGGGGCGTAACTGGGGCCAACGTCCTGACTTTC.